This T cell receptor (beta chain) was observed in a study of blood T cell repertoires in COVID-19. On the study more broadly: COVID-19 samples from acute and convalescent phases originated in the United States, Italy and Spain. T cells, B-cell-depleted T cells, or PBMCs supplied cDNA or gDNA.

This clone was counted a few times. The CDR3 has 15 amino acids. The germline V gene encodes CDR1 SGHRS and CDR2 YFSETQ. V lost 0 bases to trimming and J lost 3 bases; unmatched junction nucleotides: 1. Original analysis: Quantification of nucleated cells was approximated via reference gene primer amplification. Assay used: immunoSEQ multiplex PCR; TCRdb lists only in-frame clones, some missing. V, J and clone size reflect that table, while D and trimming were determined from the DNA. Of about 26,000 clones listed, 60% to 70% are singletons. The sequenced sample was peripheral blood. The chain joins TRBV5-1 to TRBJ2-7, with 12 bases that match TRBD2. The receptor comes from a man in his 60s with active or convalescent COVID-19. CDR3 nucleotide sequence: TGCGCCAGCAGCTTGGAACTAGCGGGAGGCTACGAGCAGTACTTC. Translation: CASSLELAGGYEQYF.